Listed below are T cell receptor beta chains from one sample, sequenced in a study of CD8+CD57+ T cells in acquired aplastic anemia. Via MiXCR, TCRdb re-called the reads, giving one row per CDR3 protein. The profile shows more than 150,000 distinct CDR3 sequences, approximately 51% of them singletons. The sequenced material came from sorted CD4+, CD8+, or CD8+CD57+ T cells (not recorded which) from PBMCs. The receptors were gathered from a human donor with aplastic anemia. Both conserved end residues are part of each CDR3. Fields, in order: D gene, J gene, V gene, clone size, CDR3 protein, CDR3 DNA. A D gene is named only where the DNA matches it firmly. Only some rows state a clone size, as once, few, many or a class for expanded clones.

D: .
J: TRBJ2-1
V: TRBV9
size: many
CDR3: CASSVVPEMENEQFF
DNA: TGTGCCAGCAGCGTAGTGCCAGAGATGGAGAATGAGCAGTTCTTC

D: .
J: TRBJ2-1
V: TRBV5-1
size: .
CDR3: CASSLEVAAYNEQFF
DNA: TGCGCCAGCAGCTTGGAGGTAGCGGCCTACAATGAGCAGTTCTTC

D: .
J: TRBJ2-7
V: TRBV9
size: .
CDR3: CASGSTRYEQYF
DNA: TGTGCCAGCGGATCCACACGGTACGAGCAGTACTTC

D: TRBD1
J: TRBJ1-1
V: TRBV9
size: .
CDR3: CASSSHAGGRTEAFF
DNA: TGTGCCAGCAGCTCTCACGCAGGGGGCCGCACTGAAGCTTTCTTT

D: TRBD1
J: TRBJ2-5
V: TRBV5-1
size: once
CDR3: CASSSGQGYEETQYF
DNA: TGCGCCAGCAGCTCGGGACAGGGGTACGAAGAGACCCAGTACTTC

D: .
J: TRBJ1-5
V: TRBV5-1
size: many
CDR3: CASSAYSNQPQHF
DNA: TGCGCCAGCAGCGCATATAGCAATCAGCCCCAGCATTTT

D: .
J: TRBJ2-3
V: TRBV4-2
size: many
CDR3: CASSQERGPDTQYF
DNA: TGTGCCAGCAGCCAAGAGAGAGGCCCAGATACGCAGTATTTT

D: .
J: TRBJ1-4
V: TRBV7-2
size: .
CDR3: CASSSIAGEKLFF
DNA: TGTGCCAGCAGCTCAATAGCGGGTGAAAAACTGTTTTTT

D: TRBD1
J: TRBJ2-3
V: TRBV27
size: .
CDR3: CASRNDRVSSDTQYF
DNA: TGTGCCAGCAGAAACGACAGGGTTTCTTCAGATACGCAGTATTTT

D: .
J: TRBJ2-5
V: TRBV20-1
size: many
CDR3: CSAGRLTDQETQYF
DNA: TGCAGTGCTGGACGACTGACAGACCAAGAGACCCAGTACTTC

D: .
J: TRBJ2-2
V: TRBV2
size: .
CDR3: CASSGQLNTGELFF
DNA: TGTGCCAGCAGTGGACAGTTGAACACCGGGGAGCTGTTTTTT

D: TRBD2
J: TRBJ2-3
V: TRBV5-1
size: many
CDR3: CASSRSGGAQDTQYF
DNA: TGCGCCAGCAGCCGTAGCGGGGGGGCCCAAGATACGCAGTATTTT

D: .
J: TRBJ1-5
V: TRBV24-1
size: once
CDR3: CASSRGRAANQPQHF
DNA: TGTGCCAGCAGCCGCGGCAGGGCAGCGAATCAGCCCCAGCATTTT

D: .
J: TRBJ1-6
V: TRBV12-3/TRBV12-4
size: .
CDR3: CASSPLQGPLHF
DNA: TGTGCCAGCAGTCCTCTACAGGGCCCCCTCCACTTT

D: TRBD1
J: TRBJ2-3
V: TRBV24-1
size: many
CDR3: CATSETGTGAGDTQYF
DNA: TGTGCCACCAGTGAAACCGGGACAGGGGCTGGAGATACGCAGTATTTT

D: .
J: TRBJ2-3
V: TRBV25-1
size: .
CDR3: CASSESLGRAADTQYF
DNA: TGTGCCAGCAGTGAATCCCTGGGACGGGCGGCAGATACGCAGTATTTT

D: .
J: TRBJ2-1
V: TRBV20-1
size: many
CDR3: CSANRDQLYNEQFF
DNA: TGCAGTGCTAACCGGGACCAACTCTACAATGAGCAGTTCTTC

D: TRBD1
J: TRBJ1-4
V: TRBV5-5
size: many
CDR3: CASSWGSTGGAEKLFF
DNA: TGTGCCAGCAGCTGGGGGTCGACAGGGGGAGCGGAAAAACTGTTTTTT

D: .
J: TRBJ1-1
V: TRBV20-1
size: .
CDR3: CSERGGPNTEAFF
DNA: TGCAGTGAAAGAGGGGGTCCGAACACTGAAGCTTTCTTT

D: TRBD1
J: TRBJ2-3
V: TRBV15
size: .
CDR3: CATSRSLGMTGVTDTQYF
DNA: TGTGCCACCAGCAGATCGTTGGGTATGACAGGGGTAACAGATACGCAGTATTTT

D: .
J: TRBJ2-1
V: TRBV2
size: .
CDR3: CASSEWAGNGNNEQFF
DNA: TGTGCCAGCAGTGAATGGGCAGGGAATGGAAACAATGAGCAGTTCTTC

D: .
J: TRBJ2-3
V: TRBV24-1
size: .
CDR3: CATSGASTDTQYF
DNA: TGTGCCACCAGTGGGGCTAGCACAGATACGCAGTATTTT

D: TRBD1
J: TRBJ1-5
V: TRBV19
size: many
CDR3: CASSPKDRGKYQPQHF
DNA: TGTGCCAGTAGCCCCAAGGACAGGGGAAAGTATCAGCCCCAGCATTTT

D: .
J: TRBJ1-5
V: TRBV20-1
size: .
CDR3: CSALATVPNQPQHF
DNA: TGCAGTGCCCTCGCCACAGTCCCTAATCAGCCCCAGCATTTT

D: TRBD1
J: TRBJ1-3
V: TRBV5-6
size: few
CDR3: CASSLRTGSGNTIYF
DNA: TGTGCCAGCAGCTTGAGGACAGGGTCTGGAAACACCATATATTTT

D: .
J: TRBJ1-2
V: TRBV5-8
size: many
CDR3: CASSFSQYGYTF
DNA: TGTGCCAGCAGCTTCAGCCAGTATGGCTACACCTTC

D: .
J: TRBJ2-3
V: TRBV19
size: many
CDR3: CASSPMQGRSTDTQYF
DNA: TGTGCCAGTAGTCCAATGCAGGGTAGGAGTACAGATACGCAGTATTTT

D: .
J: TRBJ1-4
V: TRBV5-1
size: many
CDR3: CASSLGQKEKLFF
DNA: TGCGCCAGCAGCTTAGGGCAAAAGGAAAAACTGTTTTTT

D: TRBD1
J: TRBJ1-5
V: TRBV20-1
size: .
CDR3: CSGGQGANSNQPQHF
DNA: TGCAGTGGAGGACAGGGGGCGAATAGCAATCAGCCCCAGCATTTT

D: .
J: TRBJ2-6
V: TRBV19
size: many
CDR3: CASSIYSGSGANVLTF
DNA: TGTGCCAGTAGTATATATTCAGGGTCCGGGGCCAACGTCCTGACTTTC

D: .
J: TRBJ1-4
V: TRBV10-3
size: .
CDR3: CATTHSRTEKLFF
DNA: TGTGCCACCACACACTCAAGGACTGAAAAACTGTTTTTT

D: .
J: TRBJ1-5
V: TRBV9
size: .
CDR3: CASSPLGRGNQPQHF
DNA: TGTGCCAGCAGCCCCTTGGGCAGGGGAAATCAGCCCCAGCATTTT

D: TRBD1
J: TRBJ2-6
V: TRBV4-2
size: .
CDR3: CASSRRTGTGDSGANVLTF
DNA: TGTGCCAGCAGCCGAAGGACCGGGACAGGGGACTCTGGGGCCAACGTCCTGACTTTC

D: TRBD1
J: TRBJ1-5
V: TRBV2
size: many
CDR3: CASSSSGTGGQPQHF
DNA: TGTGCCAGCAGTTCCTCCGGGACAGGGGGACAGCCCCAGCATTTT

D: TRBD2
J: TRBJ2-1
V: TRBV2
size: .
CDR3: CASSDRTSGDNEQFF
DNA: TGTGCCAGCAGCGACAGGACTAGCGGAGACAATGAGCAGTTCTTC

D: TRBD1
J: TRBJ1-1
V: TRBV29-1
size: .
CDR3: CSVDGQVMNTEAFF
DNA: TGCAGCGTGGATGGACAGGTCATGAACACTGAAGCTTTCTTT

D: .
J: TRBJ2-5
V: TRBV20-1
size: few
CDR3: CRVGSRRQETQYF
DNA: TGCAGGGTGGGTAGCAGACGCCAAGAGACCCAGTACTTC

D: .
J: TRBJ2-3
V: TRBV10-3
size: .
CDR3: CATGGGRAQYF
DNA: TGTGCCACAGGGGGAGGGAGGGCGCAGTATTTT

D: .
J: TRBJ2-4
V: TRBV25-1
size: .
CDR3: CASSESHHPRGNIQYF
DNA: TGTGCCAGCAGTGAGTCCCATCATCCCCGGGGGAACATTCAGTACTTC

D: TRBD1
J: TRBJ1-4
V: TRBV2
size: .
CDR3: CASKDRESSEKLFF
DNA: TGTGCCAGCAAGGACAGGGAAAGCAGTGAAAAACTGTTTTTT

D: TRBD1
J: TRBJ2-7
V: TRBV19
size: many
CDR3: CASSIAGQGQYEQYF
DNA: TGTGCCAGTAGTATCGCCGGACAGGGCCAATACGAGCAGTACTTC

D: TRBD1
J: TRBJ1-2
V: TRBV29-1
size: .
CDR3: CSVEGQGVYGYTF
DNA: TGCAGCGTTGAGGGACAGGGGGTTTATGGCTACACCTTC

D: .
J: TRBJ2-2
V: TRBV24-1
size: many
CDR3: CATSDQGMNTGELFF
DNA: TGTGCCACCAGTGATCAGGGAATGAACACCGGGGAGCTGTTTTTT

D: .
J: TRBJ1-6
V: TRBV5-6
size: many
CDR3: CASSLAGTDNSPLHF
DNA: TGTGCCAGCAGCTTGGCCGGGACGGATAATTCACCCCTCCACTTT

D: .
J: TRBJ1-5
V: TRBV14
size: many
CDR3: CASSHGRSGVNQPQHF
DNA: TGTGCCAGCAGCCACGGTAGGAGTGGGGTAAATCAGCCCCAGCATTTT

D: .
J: TRBJ2-7
V: TRBV7-6
size: many
CDR3: CASSVKQGWEYEQYF
DNA: TGTGCCAGCAGCGTAAAGCAGGGGTGGGAATACGAGCAGTACTTC

D: .
J: TRBJ2-7
V: TRBV25-1
size: .
CDR3: CASSQGGLPYF
DNA: TGTGCCAGCAGCCAAGGTGGGCTGCCGTACTTC

D: TRBD1
J: TRBJ1-4
V: TRBV24-1
size: many
CDR3: CATSSGTANEKLFF
DNA: TGTGCCACCAGTTCAGGGACAGCAAATGAAAAACTGTTTTTT

D: .
J: TRBJ1-6
V: TRBV6-2/TRBV6-3
size: many
CDR3: CASSYGGAKSSPLHF
DNA: TGTGCCAGCAGTTACGGAGGGGCGAAGTCTTCACCCCTCCACTTT

D: .
J: TRBJ1-2
V: TRBV20-1
size: many
CDR3: CSARVVVRGKGGYTF
DNA: TGCAGTGCTAGAGTAGTCGTAAGGGGCAAAGGTGGCTACACCTTC

D: .
J: TRBJ2-1
V: TRBV11-2
size: few
CDR3: CASSLEPGIGGGLQFF
DNA: TGTGCCAGCAGCTTAGAACCCGGGATAGGAGGAGGTCTGCAGTTCTTC

D: .
J: TRBJ1-5
V: TRBV20-1
size: .
CDR3: CSASGAGGNQPQHF
DNA: TGCAGTGCTAGCGGGGCGGGGGGGAATCAGCCCCAGCATTTT

D: .
J: TRBJ1-6
V: TRBV7-9
size: many
CDR3: CASSLARGHINSPLHF
DNA: TGTGCCAGCAGCTTAGCGCGCGGACACATTAATTCACCCCTCCACTTT